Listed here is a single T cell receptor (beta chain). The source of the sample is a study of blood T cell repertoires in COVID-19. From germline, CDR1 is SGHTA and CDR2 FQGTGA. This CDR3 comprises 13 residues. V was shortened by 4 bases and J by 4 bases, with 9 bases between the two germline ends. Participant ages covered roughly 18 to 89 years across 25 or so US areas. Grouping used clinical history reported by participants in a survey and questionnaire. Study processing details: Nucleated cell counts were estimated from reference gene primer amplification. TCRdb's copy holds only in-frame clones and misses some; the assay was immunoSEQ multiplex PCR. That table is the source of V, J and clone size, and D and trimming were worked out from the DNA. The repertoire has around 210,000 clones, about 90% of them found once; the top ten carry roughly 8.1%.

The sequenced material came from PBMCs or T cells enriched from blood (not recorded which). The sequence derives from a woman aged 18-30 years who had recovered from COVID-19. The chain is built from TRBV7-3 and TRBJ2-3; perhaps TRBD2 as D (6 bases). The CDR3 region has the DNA TGTGCCAGCAGCTCCTCTAGCGCAGATACGCAGTATTTT. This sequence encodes CASSSSSADTQYF.